The rows below give T cell receptor beta chains drawn from one sample of a study of shared clonotypes between healthy human individuals. TCRdb's table, derived via immunoSEQ multiplex PCR, lists solely in-frame clones and lacks some. The table lists some 630,000 clones, around 96% of them singletons, with about 0.12% in the top ten. Material: naive CD8+ T cells sorted from blood. The receptors derive from a woman in her 30s in good health. Both conserved end residues are part of each CDR3.

V	CDR3
TRBV29-1	CSVEDTSGNHEQFF
TRBV7-8	CASSLKDKPFYEQYF
TRBV7-9	CASSSPGQGARLETYEQYF
TRBV2	CASSDEGQETQYF
TRBV7-2	CASSLDFTDTQYF
TRBV19	CASSKGGNEQFF
TRBV7-9	CASSELAGEYEQYF
TRBV2	CASIRAADGAYNEQFF
TRBV28	CASSPNGELFF
TRBV2	CASSVGQGWSYEQYF
TRBV7-9	CASTRTRRDNEQFF
TRBV6-1	CASGKITGNTEAFF
TRBV6-1	CASSELAGGPNEQFF
TRBV27	CASSLLAEIGEQFF
TRBV27	CASKNGEGFTEAFF
TRBV10-1	CASSEDSNYGYTF